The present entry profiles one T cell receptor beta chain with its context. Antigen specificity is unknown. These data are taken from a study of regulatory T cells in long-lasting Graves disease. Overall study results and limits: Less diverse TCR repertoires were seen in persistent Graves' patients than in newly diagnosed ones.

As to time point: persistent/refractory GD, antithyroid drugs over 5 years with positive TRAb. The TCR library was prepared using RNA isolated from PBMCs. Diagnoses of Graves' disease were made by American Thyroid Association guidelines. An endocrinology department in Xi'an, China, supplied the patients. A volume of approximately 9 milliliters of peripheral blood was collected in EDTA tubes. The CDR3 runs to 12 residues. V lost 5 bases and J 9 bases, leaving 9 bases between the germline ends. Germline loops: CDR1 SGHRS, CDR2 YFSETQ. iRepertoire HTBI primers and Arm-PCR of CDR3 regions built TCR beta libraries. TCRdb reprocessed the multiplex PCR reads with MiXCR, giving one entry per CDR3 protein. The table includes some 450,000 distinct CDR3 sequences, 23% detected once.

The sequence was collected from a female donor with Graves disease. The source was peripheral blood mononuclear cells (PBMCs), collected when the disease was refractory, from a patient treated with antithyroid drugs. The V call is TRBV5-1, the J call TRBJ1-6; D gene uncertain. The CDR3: CASRSGSSPLHF. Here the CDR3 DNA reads TGCGCCAGCAGGTCCGGTAGTTCACCCCTCCACTTT.